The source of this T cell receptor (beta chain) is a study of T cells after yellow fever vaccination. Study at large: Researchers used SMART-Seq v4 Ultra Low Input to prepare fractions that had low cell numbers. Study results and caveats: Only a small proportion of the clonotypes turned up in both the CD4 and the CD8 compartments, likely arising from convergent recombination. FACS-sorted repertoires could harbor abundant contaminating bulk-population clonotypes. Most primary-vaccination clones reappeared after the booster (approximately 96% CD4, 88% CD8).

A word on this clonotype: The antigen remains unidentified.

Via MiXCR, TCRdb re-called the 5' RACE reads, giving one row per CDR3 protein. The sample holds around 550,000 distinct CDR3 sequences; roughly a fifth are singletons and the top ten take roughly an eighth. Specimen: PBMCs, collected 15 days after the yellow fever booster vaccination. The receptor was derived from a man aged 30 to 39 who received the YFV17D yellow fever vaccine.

The chain's CDR3 is CASSLLTAPYGYTF. The CDR3 nucleotides read TGTGCCAGCAGCTTACTTACCGCACCCTATGGCTACACCTTC. The V and J genes are TRBV7-2 and TRBJ1-2; D not resolved. CDR3 length: 14 residues. V was shortened by 2 bases and J by 4 bases, with 11 bases between the two germline ends. Germline-derived CDR1 and CDR2 are SGHTA and FQGNSA.